This TCR beta chain was captured in a study of blood T cell repertoires in COVID-19. The wider study: Spain, Italy and the United States supplied samples that represented acute and convalescent COVID-19. Sources were T cells, B-cell-depleted T cells, or PBMCs; the material itself was cDNA or gDNA.

J gave up 6 bases and V 2 bases, and 5 bases lay outside the gene matches. CDR3 length equals 14 residues. Germline CDR1 SGDLS, CDR2 YYNGEE. Original methodology: For nucleated cells, counts were estimated from reference gene primer amplification. This table comes from immunoSEQ multiplex PCR, and its TCRdb copy is limited to in-frame clones, with some not included. V and J calls and clone size are copied from that table; D and trimming were computed from the DNA. The sample comprises 200,000 to 250,000 clones, around 81% of which are singletons, and 8% to 9% rests with the top ten. This clone appeared a few times.

The specimen was PBMCs or T cells enriched from blood (not recorded which). The sequence derives from a woman in her fifties or sixties with acute COVID-19. V usage is TRBV9 and J usage is TRBJ2-1, with 7 bases identical to TRBD2. This CDR3 reads CASSVYGGVNEQFF. CDR3 in DNA: TGTGCCAGCAGCGTCTATGGGGGGGTCAATGAGCAGTTCTTC.